Presented here are 23 T cell receptor beta chains from one specimen sequenced in a study of control samples from healthy donors and cancer patients. TCRdb keeps only in-frame clones here, not all; method: immunoSEQ multiplex PCR. The table lists about 75,000 clones, roughly 92% of them singletons. Material for sequencing was blood. Receptors were obtained from a middle-aged woman in good health.

This clone is a singleton in its sample. V usage is TRBV18 and J usage is TRBJ1-4, with TRBD1 matching over 8 bases. CDR1 is KGHSH and CDR2 is LQKENI in the germline V gene. With V trimmed by 2 bases and J by 5 bases, 4 bases remained unmatched. The CDR3 is 15 residues long. CDR3 nucleotide sequence: TGTGCCAGCTCACCAAGGACAGGGAAGAATGAAAAACTGTTTTTT. Protein product: CASSPRTGKNEKLFF.

The genes are TRBV25-1 and TRBJ1-2, with D hard to call. This CDR3 has 15 residues. Germline CDR1 MGHDK, CDR2 SYGVNS. V was cut by 0 bases and J by 0 bases, with 8 bases left in between. Written as DNA, the CDR3 is TGTGCCAGCAGTGAATATGGAGGACCTAACTATGGCTACACCTTC. Its translation is CASSEYGGPNYGYTF.

V is TRBV4-2 and J is TRBJ1-2; no definite D call. Germline V gene lookup returns CDR1 LGHNA and CDR2 YNFKEQ. V shed 0 bases and J shed 0 bases, with 8 bases lying between them. The CDR3 loop spans 15 amino acids. The CDR3 nucleotides read TGTGCCAGCAGCCAAGATCGCGGGACTAACTATGGCTACACCTTC. Its translation is CASSQDRGTNYGYTF.

The rearrangement joins TRBV9 to TRBJ2-1, with a weak D call TRBD1 (6 bases). Per the germline V gene, CDR1 is SGDLS and CDR2 is YYNGEE. V was pared by 3 bases and J by 7 bases, with 11 bases between. The length of the CDR3 is 13 residues. The CDR3 bases are TGTGCCAGCAGCGGATTAACAGGGAATGAGCAGTTCTTC. Translation gives CASSGLTGNEQFF.

The rearrangement joins TRBV2 to TRBJ1-4; D possibly corresponds to TRBD1 (5 bases). CDR3 length: 16 residues. Germline V gives CDR1 SNHLY, CDR2 FYNNEI. V was pared by 2 bases and J by 3 bases, with 13 bases between. The CDR3 region has the DNA TGTGCCAGCAGTGAATCAGGGTGGGAGCCTAATGAAAAACTGTTTTTT. Amino acid sequence: CASSESGWEPNEKLFF. The whole variable domain, filled in from reference TRBV2 and TRBJ1-4, reads EPEVTQTPSHQVTQMGQEVILRCVPISNHLYFYWYRQILGQKVEFLVSFYNNEISEKSEIFDDQFSVERPDGSNFTLKIRSTKLEDSAMYFCASSESGWEPNEKLFFGSGTQLSVL.

This chain's CDR3 is CASSELLGAGGTQETQYF. In nucleotides, the CDR3 is TGTGCCAGCAGCGAACTCCTAGGGGCGGGAGGCACACAAGAGACCCAGTACTTC. The chain has TRBV5-5 and TRBJ2-5; TRBD2 matches 8 bases. This CDR3 has 18 residues. Germline V gene sequence: CDR1 SGHKS, CDR2 YYEKEE (reference sequence). V shed 4 bases, J shed 2 bases, and the junction held 16 bases outside the gene matches.

The CDR3, as DNA: TGTGCCAGCAAGAGACAGGGGCCGGGGAATGAGCAGTTCTTC. It is translated as CASKRQGPGNEQFF. The chain couples TRBV6-5 to TRBJ2-1; 8 bases map to TRBD1. Germline CDR1 MNHEY, CDR2 SVGAGI. The CDR3 consists of 14 residues. With V trimmed by 7 bases and J by 7 bases, 9 bases remained unmatched.

This rearrangement joins TRBV6-1 to TRBJ1-5, with 9 bases identical to TRBD1. Germline values: CDR1 MNHNS, CDR2 SASEGT. V dropped 4 bases and J dropped 2; count of bases not matched to a gene: 6. CDR3 length: 16 residues. The CDR3 sequence is CASSVSGQGGNQPQHF. In nucleotides, the CDR3 is TGTGCCAGCAGTGTCTCGGGACAGGGAGGCAATCAGCCCCAGCATTTT.

The chain carries TRBV6-2 or TRBV6-3 and TRBJ2-7; 9 bases map to TRBD2. The CDR3 has 15 amino acids. V lost 5 bases, J lost 5 bases, and 10 bases stayed unmatched. Germline CDR1 is MNHEY and CDR2 is SVGEGT. CDR3 loop: CASSGLAGGPNEQYF. The DNA of the CDR3 is TGTGCCAGCAGTGGCCTGGCGGGGGGGCCAAACGAGCAGTACTTC.

The rearrangement uses TRBV1 and TRBJ1-5. TRBV1 is a pseudogene. CDR3 length equals 11 residues. CDR3 amino acids: CTSSNQPGRHF. The CDR3 DNA follows: TGCACCAGCAGCAATCAACCGGGAAGACATTTT.

This clone was counted once. The rearrangement joins TRBV15 to TRBJ1-1; 8 bases are a match to TRBD1. Trimming removed 4 bases from V and 9 bases from J; junction bases left unmatched: 7. CDR1 LNHNV and CDR2 YYDKDF come from the germline V gene (reference sequence). The CDR3 covers 13 residues. The CDR3 bases are TGTGCCACCAGCATCGGGGGACAGGTCCAAGCTTTCTTT. Translated, it gives CATSIGGQVQAFF. Using reference TRBV15 and TRBJ1-1 for the parts outside the CDR3, the full variable domain is DAMVIQNPRYQVTQFGKPVTLSCSQTLNHNVMYWYQQKSSQAPKLLFHYYDKDFNNEADTPDNFQSRRPNTSFCFLDIRSPGLGDTAMYLCATSIGGQVQAFFGQGTRLTVV.

The chain recombines TRBV11-2 with TRBJ2-1, with D unresolved. The germline V and J ends were trimmed by 10 bases and 2 bases, with 15 bases remaining between them. This CDR3 comprises 14 residues. Germline CDR1 is SGHAT and CDR2 is FQNNGV. The CDR3 region has the DNA TGTGCCACCTTTGACACTTCTGCCTACAATGAGCAGTTCTTC. It specifies CATFDTSAYNEQFF.

The genes are TRBV24-1 and TRBJ2-2; D possibly corresponds to TRBD2 (6 bases). The CDR3 extends over 16 amino acids. The V and J ends lost 0 bases and 3 bases respectively, with 10 bases between them. Germline lookup yields CDR1 KGHDR and CDR2 SFDVKD. In nucleotides, the CDR3 is TGTGCCACCAGTGATTTGCGCGGGGCCGACACCGGGGAGCTGTTTTTT. Translating it yields CATSDLRGADTGELFF.

The chain couples TRBV19 to TRBJ2-1; D not resolved. This CDR3 has 15 residues. Germline values: CDR1 LNHDA, CDR2 SQIVND (reference sequence). The V and J ends lost 3 bases and 0 bases respectively, with 9 bases between them. Here the CDR3 DNA reads TGTGCCAGTAGTATCTTCGGGCTCTCCTACAATGAGCAGTTCTTC. Protein sequence: CASSIFGLSYNEQFF.

This clone has a single count. The chain carries TRBV10-3 and TRBJ2-1; 11 bases are a match to TRBD2. Germline V gene lookup returns CDR1 ENHRY and CDR2 SYGVKD. Losses at the gene ends were 5 bases for V and 5 bases for J; bases not matched to a gene: 5. This CDR3 has 15 amino acids. The CDR3 is CAISSGTSGNNEQFF. The CDR3 nucleotides read TGTGCCATCAGTTCGGGGACTAGCGGAAACAATGAGCAGTTCTTC.

The chain combines TRBV5-6 with TRBJ2-5; the D gene is possibly TRBD2 (6 bases). The CDR3 covers 16 residues. Germline-derived CDR1 and CDR2 are SGHDT and YYEEEE. Trimming took 2 bases from V and 3 from J, leaving 17 bases between them. The CDR3 DNA reads TGTGCCAGCAGCTTAATTTCAGGGAGGCGGAAAGAGACCCAGTACTTC. Translation gives CASSLISGRRKETQYF. Together with reference TRBV5-6 and TRBJ2-5, the CDR3 gives the full variable domain: DAGVTQSPTHLIKTRGQQVTLRCSPKSGHDTVSWYQQALGQGPQFIFQYYEEEERQRGNFPDRFSGHQFPNYSSELNVNALLLGDSALYLCASSLISGRRKETQYFGPGTRLLVL.

This clone has just one count. This sequence joins TRBV4-1 and TRBJ2-7; D is undetermined. The CDR3 consists of 16 residues. Germline lookup yields CDR1 MGHRA and CDR2 YSYEKL. V lost 0 bases and J 0 bases, leaving 12 bases between the germline ends. CDR3: CASSQERRTSSYEQYF. The CDR3 DNA follows: TGCGCCAGCAGCCAAGAAAGAAGAACGAGCTCCTACGAGCAGTACTTC.

The chain links TRBV3-1 (or the pseudogene TRBV3-2) to TRBJ1-5; 7 positions agree with TRBD1. CDR3 length equals 15 residues. Germline lookup yields CDR1 LGHDT and CDR2 YNNKEL (reference sequence). Trimming at V came to 4 bases and at J to 9 bases, leaving 12 bases not matched to a gene. In DNA, the CDR3 is TGTGCCAGCAGCCCAACCCCGGCAGGGGGACGGCCCCAGCATTTT. Its translation: CASSPTPAGGRPQHF.

V is TRBV5-1 and J is TRBJ1-2, with TRBD1 matching over 9 bases. Trimming at V came to 0 bases and at J to 3 bases, leaving 3 bases not matched to a gene. The CDR3 length is 15 residues. CDR1 and CDR2 from the germline V gene are SGHRS and YFSETQ. The CDR3 nucleotides are TGCGCCAGCAGCTTGGGGACAGGGGTCGACTATGGCTACACCTTC. Its protein product is CASSLGTGVDYGYTF.

This sequence joins TRBV5-1 and TRBJ1-6, with 8 bases fitting TRBD1. Trimming removed 5 bases from V and 0 bases from J; junction bases left unmatched: 7. This CDR3 is built from 17 residues. Germline-derived CDR1 and CDR2 are SGHRS and YFSETQ. As DNA, the CDR3 is TGCGCCAGCAGTTCGACAGGGGTCAGCTCCTATAATTCACCCCTCCACTTT. It yields the protein CASSSTGVSSYNSPLHF. The full variable domain, completed using reference TRBV5-1 and TRBJ1-6, is KAGVTQTPRYLIKTRGQQVTLSCSPISGHRSVSWYQQTPGQGLQFLFEYFSETQRNKGNFPGRFSGRQFSNSRSEMNVSTLELGDSALYLCASSSTGVSSYNSPLHFGNGTRLTVT.

The chain has TRBV24-1 and TRBJ1-2; D not resolved. Germline V gives CDR1 KGHDR, CDR2 SFDVKD. The CDR3 sequence is 13 residues long. Deletions cut 2 bases from V and 8 bases from J, with 11 bases between. This chain's CDR3 is CATSDSAVSGYTF. Written as DNA, the CDR3 is TGTGCCACCAGTGATTCGGCCGTGAGCGGCTACACCTTC.

The gene calls are TRBV10-3 and TRBJ1-2; the match to TRBD1 covers 10 bases. CDR3 size: 14 residues. With V trimmed by 8 bases and J by 8 bases, 11 bases remained unmatched. Germline V gene data show CDR1 as ENHRY and CDR2 as SYGVKD. Here the CDR3 DNA reads TGTGCCATCTCCCGACAGGGGGCAGGGGACGGCTACACCTTC. Amino acid sequence: CAISRQGAGDGYTF.

The genes are TRBV7-2 and TRBJ1-1; D gene unclear. Trimming left V 6 bases short and J 0 bases short, with 8 bases between. Germline V CDR1 and CDR2: SGHTA, FQGNSA. The CDR3 contains 13 residues. In DNA form, the CDR3 reads TGTGCCAGCAGGCCTACGGTGAACACTGAAGCTTTCTTT. Protein product: CASRPTVNTEAFF.